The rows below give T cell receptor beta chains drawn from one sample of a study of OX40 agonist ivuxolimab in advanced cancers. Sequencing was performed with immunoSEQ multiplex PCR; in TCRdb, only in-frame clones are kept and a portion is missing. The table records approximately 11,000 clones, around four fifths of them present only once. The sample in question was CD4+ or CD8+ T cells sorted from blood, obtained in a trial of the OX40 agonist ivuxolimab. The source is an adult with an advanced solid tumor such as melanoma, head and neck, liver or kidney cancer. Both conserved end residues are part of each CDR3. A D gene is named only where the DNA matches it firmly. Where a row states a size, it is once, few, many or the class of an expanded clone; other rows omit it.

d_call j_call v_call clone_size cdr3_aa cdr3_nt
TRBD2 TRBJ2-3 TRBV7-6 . CASSRTSASTDTQYF TGTGCCAGCAGCCGCACTAGCGCAAGCACAGATACGCAGTATTTT
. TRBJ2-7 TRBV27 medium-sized CASGASYEQYF TGTGCCAGCGGGGCCTCCTACGAGCAGTACTTC
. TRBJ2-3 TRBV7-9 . CASSPPSPDTQYF TGTGCCAGCAGCCCCCCTTCTCCCGATACGCAGTATTTT
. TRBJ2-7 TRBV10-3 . CAIGDQDRTEQYF TGTGCCATAGGGGATCAGGATCGTACCGAGCAGTACTTC
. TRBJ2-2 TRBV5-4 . CASTGAEGAGELFF TGTGCCAGCACCGGAGCGGAGGGGGCCGGGGAGCTGTTTTTT
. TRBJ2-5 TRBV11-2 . CASSSFRDKQETQYF TGTGCCAGCAGCTCCTTCCGGGACAAACAAGAGACCCAGTACTTC
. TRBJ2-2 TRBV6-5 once CASKGPLITGELFF TGTGCCAGCAAAGGCCCCCTCATCACCGGGGAGCTGTTTTTT
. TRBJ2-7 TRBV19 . CASSPLASEHIYEQYF TGTGCCAGTAGTCCGCTGGCTAGCGAGCACATCTACGAGCAGTACTTC
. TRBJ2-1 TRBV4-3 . CASSQDPEGQYNEQFF TGCGCCAGCAGCCAAGACCCGGAGGGCCAGTACAATGAGCAGTTCTTC
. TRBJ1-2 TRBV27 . CASSLVQGHGYTF TGTGCCAGCAGTTTAGTACAGGGTCACGGCTACACCTTC
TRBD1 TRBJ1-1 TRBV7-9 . CASSLDLIQGSEAFF TGTGCCAGCAGCTTAGACCTTATACAGGGGAGTGAAGCTTTCTTT
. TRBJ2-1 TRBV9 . CASSQTEVNEQFF TGTGCCAGCAGCCAGACTGAGGTTAATGAGCAGTTCTTC
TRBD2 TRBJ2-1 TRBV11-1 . CASSSGGSYNEQFF TGTGCCAGCAGCTCGGGGGGGTCCTACAATGAGCAGTTCTTC
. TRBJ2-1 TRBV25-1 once CASSEFFRAGEQFF TGTGCCAGCAGTGAATTTTTTAGGGCAGGGGAGCAGTTCTTC
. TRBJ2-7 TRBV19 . CASSMGGLSYEQYF TGTGCCAGTAGTATGGGAGGACTCTCCTACGAGCAGTACTTC
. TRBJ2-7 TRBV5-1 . CASSLGDTYEQYF TGCGCCAGCAGCTTGGGGGACACCTACGAGCAGTACTTC
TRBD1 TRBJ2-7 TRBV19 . CASSARDRKTYEQYF TGTGCCAGTAGTGCTCGGGACAGGAAGACCTACGAGCAGTACTTC
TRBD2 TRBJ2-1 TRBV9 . CASSISGSPGGEQFF TGTGCCAGCAGCATAAGCGGGAGCCCCGGAGGGGAGCAGTTCTTC
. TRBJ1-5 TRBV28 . CASSLGQGFRQPQHF TGTGCCAGCAGTCTAGGGCAGGGTTTTAGGCAGCCCCAGCATTTT
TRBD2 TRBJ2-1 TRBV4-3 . CASSQGRGTSPEQFF TGCGCCAGCAGCCAAGGTCGGGGGACTAGCCCTGAGCAGTTCTTC
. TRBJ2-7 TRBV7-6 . CASSQTPEGHPYEQYF TGTGCCAGCAGCCAAACGCCGGAGGGCCATCCCTACGAGCAGTACTTC
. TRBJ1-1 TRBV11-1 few CASSLEGGTEAFF TGTGCCAGCAGCTTGGAGGGGGGCACTGAAGCTTTCTTT
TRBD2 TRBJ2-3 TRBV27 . CASSLGLAGEHTQYF TGTGCCAGCAGTTTGGGACTAGCGGGAGAACATACGCAGTATTTT
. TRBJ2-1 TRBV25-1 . CASSWSPPLANNEQFF TGTGCCAGCAGTTGGTCCCCCCCCCTAGCGAACAATGAGCAGTTCTTC
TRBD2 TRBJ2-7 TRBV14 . CASSHAAGAYEQYF TGTGCCAGCAGCCACGCAGCGGGAGCCTACGAGCAGTACTTC
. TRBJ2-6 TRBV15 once CATSRDTSSGANVLTF TGTGCCACCAGCAGAGATACTTCGAGTGGGGCCAACGTCCTGACTTTC
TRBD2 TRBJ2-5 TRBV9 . CASSELGGLAGRGETQYF TGTGCCAGCAGCGAACTCGGGGGGCTAGCGGGAAGAGGAGAGACCCAGTACTTC
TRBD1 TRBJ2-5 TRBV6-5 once CASTGDSQETQYF TGTGCCAGCACCGGGGACAGCCAAGAGACCCAGTACTTC
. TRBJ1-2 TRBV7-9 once CASSLPGVANYGYTF TGTGCCAGCAGCTTGCCCGGAGTAGCTAACTATGGCTACACCTTC
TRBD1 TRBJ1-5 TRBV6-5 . CASSSPGGQPQHF TGTGCCAGCAGTTCTCCAGGGGGCCAGCCCCAGCATTTT
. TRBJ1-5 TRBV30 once CAWSGVIHGDSVNQPQHF TGTGCCTGGAGTGGAGTTATTCACGGTGACTCTGTCAATCAGCCCCAGCATTTT
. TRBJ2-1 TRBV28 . CASSARGSSYNEQFF TGTGCCAGCAGTGCCCGGGGGAGCTCCTACAATGAGCAGTTCTTC
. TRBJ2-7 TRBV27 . CASSLRLAYEQYF TGTGCCAGCAGTTTACGGCTAGCCTACGAGCAGTACTTC
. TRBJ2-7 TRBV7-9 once CASSLPTTYEQYF TGTGCCAGCAGCTTACCCACAACCTACGAGCAGTACTTC
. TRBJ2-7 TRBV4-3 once CASSQDYEGIARYEQYF TGCGCCAGCAGCCAAGATTATGAGGGAATTGCGCGATACGAGCAGTACTTC
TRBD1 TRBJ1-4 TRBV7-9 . CASSPPGQGHEKLFF TGTGCCAGCAGCCCTCCGGGACAGGGACATGAAAAACTGTTTTTT
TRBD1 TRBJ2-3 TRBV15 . CATREGTGATDTQYF TGTGCCACCAGGGAGGGGACAGGGGCGACAGATACGCAGTATTTT
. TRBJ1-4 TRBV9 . CASSPGRGSEKLFF TGTGCCAGCAGCCCGGGCCGCGGGAGTGAAAAACTGTTTTTT
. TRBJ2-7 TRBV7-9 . CASSQGIGEQYF TGTGCCAGCTCCCAGGGAATAGGCGAGCAGTACTTC
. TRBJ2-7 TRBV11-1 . CASSRFYEQYF TGTGCCAGCAGCCGATTCTACGAGCAGTACTTC
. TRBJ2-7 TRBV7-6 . CASSLVAYGPFYEQYF TGTGCCAGCAGCTTAGTGGCGTATGGTCCGTTCTACGAGCAGTACTTC
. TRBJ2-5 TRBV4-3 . CASSQWGQSLGQETQYF TGCGCCAGCAGCCAATGGGGACAAAGTCTCGGCCAAGAGACCCAGTACTTC
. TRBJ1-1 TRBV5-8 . CASSLGAALPKAFF TGTGCCAGCAGCTTAGGAGCGGCCCTACCTAAAGCTTTCTTT
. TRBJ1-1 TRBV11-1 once CASSSRENTEAFF TGTGCCAGCAGCTCAAGAGAGAACACTGAAGCTTTCTTT
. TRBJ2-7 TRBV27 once CASSPGGAWEQYF TGTGCCAGCAGTCCAGGGGGGGCCTGGGAGCAGTACTTC
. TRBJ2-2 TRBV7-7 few CASSFESMAGELFF TGTGCTAGCAGCTTCGAAAGTATGGCCGGGGAGCTGTTTTTT